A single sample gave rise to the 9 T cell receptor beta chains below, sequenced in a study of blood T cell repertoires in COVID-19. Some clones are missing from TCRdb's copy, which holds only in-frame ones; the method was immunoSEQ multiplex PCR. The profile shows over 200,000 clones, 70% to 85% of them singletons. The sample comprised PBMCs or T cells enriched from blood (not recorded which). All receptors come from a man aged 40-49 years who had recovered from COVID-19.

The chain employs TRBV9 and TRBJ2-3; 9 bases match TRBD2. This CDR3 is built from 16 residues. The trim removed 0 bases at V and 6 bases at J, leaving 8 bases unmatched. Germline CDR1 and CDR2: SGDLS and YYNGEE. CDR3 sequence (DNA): TGTGCCAGCAGCGTAGCTGGGCGGGGGGGCCTGGATACGCAGTATTTT. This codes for CASSVAGRGGLDTQYF. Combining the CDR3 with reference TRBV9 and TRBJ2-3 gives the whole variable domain DSGVTQTPKHLITATGQRVTLRCSPRSGDLSVYWYQQSLDQGLQFLIQYYNGEERAKGNILERFSAQQFPDLHSELNLSSLELGDSALYFCASSVAGRGGLDTQYFGPGTRLTVL.

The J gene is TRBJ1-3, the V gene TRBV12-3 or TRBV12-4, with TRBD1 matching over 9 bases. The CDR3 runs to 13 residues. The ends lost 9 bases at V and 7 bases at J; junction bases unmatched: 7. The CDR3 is CASGDRAVNTIYF. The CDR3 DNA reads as TGTGCCAGTGGGGACAGGGCCGTGAACACCATATATTTT.

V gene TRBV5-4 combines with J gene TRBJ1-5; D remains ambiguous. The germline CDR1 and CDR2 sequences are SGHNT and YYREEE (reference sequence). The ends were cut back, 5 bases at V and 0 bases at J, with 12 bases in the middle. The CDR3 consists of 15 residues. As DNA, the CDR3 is TGTGCCAGCAGGCGGCGGCCTTATAGCAATCAGCCCCAGCATTTT. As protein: CASRRRPYSNQPQHF.

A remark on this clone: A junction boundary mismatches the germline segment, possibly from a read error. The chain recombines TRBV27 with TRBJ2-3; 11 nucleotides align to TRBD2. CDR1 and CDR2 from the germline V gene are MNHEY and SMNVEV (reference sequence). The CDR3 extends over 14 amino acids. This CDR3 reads CASSPGLAGRPGCF. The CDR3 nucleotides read TGTGCCAGCAGTCCAGGACTAGCGGGTAGGCCCGGGTGTTTT.

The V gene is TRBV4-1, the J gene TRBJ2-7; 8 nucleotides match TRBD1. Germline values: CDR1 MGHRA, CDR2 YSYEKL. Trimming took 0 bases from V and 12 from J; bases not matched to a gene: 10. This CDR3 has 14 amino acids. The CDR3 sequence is CASSQEERTGTRYF. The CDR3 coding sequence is TGCGCCAGCAGCCAAGAGGAGAGGACAGGGACGAGGTACTTC.

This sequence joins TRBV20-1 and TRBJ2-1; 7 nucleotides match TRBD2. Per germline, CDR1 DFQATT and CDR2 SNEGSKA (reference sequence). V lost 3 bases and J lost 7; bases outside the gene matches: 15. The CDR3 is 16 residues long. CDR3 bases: TGCAGTGCTAGTCGGGCGGGAGAAACTAGTCTGAATGAGCAGTTCTTC. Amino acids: CSASRAGETSLNEQFF.

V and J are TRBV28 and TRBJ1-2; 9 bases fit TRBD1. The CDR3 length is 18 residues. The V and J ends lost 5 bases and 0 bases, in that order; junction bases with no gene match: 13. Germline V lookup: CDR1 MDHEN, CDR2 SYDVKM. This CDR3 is CASSNGGTGLKANYGYTF. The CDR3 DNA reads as TGTGCCAGCAGTAACGGAGGGACAGGGCTCAAAGCTAACTATGGCTACACCTTC.

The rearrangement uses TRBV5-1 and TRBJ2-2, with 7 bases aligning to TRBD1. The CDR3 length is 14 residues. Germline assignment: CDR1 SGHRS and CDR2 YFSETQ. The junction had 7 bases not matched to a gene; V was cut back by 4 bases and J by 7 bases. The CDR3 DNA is TGCGCCAGCAGCAAGGACACAGGGGTCGGGGAGCTGTTTTTT. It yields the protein CASSKDTGVGELFF.

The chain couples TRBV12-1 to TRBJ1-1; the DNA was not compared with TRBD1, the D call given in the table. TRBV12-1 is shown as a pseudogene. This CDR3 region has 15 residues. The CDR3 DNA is TGTGCCAGCAGCCAAAACAACCCAAAATCCACTGAAGCTTTCTTT. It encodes CASSQNNPKSTEAFF.